This note documents a single T cell receptor (beta chain) sequence. This may come from a read error, since a much larger clone is one base off. Using a J-beta primer mix together with a sample-barcoded 5' primer, a second PCR was run for roughly 6 to 12 cycles. TCRdb analysed the 5' RACE reads with MiXCR anew, one entry per CDR3 protein. The data hold 650,000 to 800,000 distinct CDR3 sequences, with approximately 52% observed a single time. The CDR3 length is 13 residues. Trimming removed 7 bases from V and 4 bases from J, with 12 bases in between. This specimen comes from a study of blood T cells in healthy people across ages. The overall study: Template switching caught about one barcoded beta molecule for each two T cells.

The sample was blood. This clonotype was obtained from a woman of 80 years or more in good health. This rearrangement joins TRBV12-3 or TRBV12-4 to TRBJ2-3, with D possibly matching TRBD2 (6 bases). This CDR3 reads CASKPIAADTQYF. CDR3 nucleotide sequence: TGTGCCAGCAAACCTATAGCGGCAGATACGCAGTATTTT.